The 20 T cell receptor beta chains presented below share a single source sample, sequenced in a study of beta chain features in type 1 diabetes. Study-level findings and limits: Shorter TCRB CDR3s, moderately but significantly so, were found in Type 1 diabetes patients in all four CD4+ subsets.

Sequencing targeted expressed TCRB transcripts, as all isolated RNA had been reverse transcribed. Generated by immunoSEQ multiplex PCR, the TCRdb table keeps only in-frame clones and is missing some. The sample holds hundreds of thousands of clones, about an eighth seen once. Antigen specificity for these receptors is unknown. The sequenced sample consisted of naive CD4+ T cells from blood. The receptors were gathered from a man aged 18 to 29 with type 1 diabetes.

This clone was seen only a few times. This chain uses TRBV6-5 with TRBJ2-5; 10 nucleotides align to TRBD2. Germline CDR1 is MNHEY and CDR2 is SVGAGI. The CDR3 is 16 amino acids. V trimming: 0 bases; J trimming: 2 bases; junction bases outside the gene matches: 3. The CDR3 sequence is CASSYSASGGQETQYF. CDR3 sequence (DNA): TGTGCCAGCAGTTACTCCGCTAGCGGGGGACAAGAGACCCAGTACTTC.

This clone has just a few counts. The V and J genes are TRBV7-2 and TRBJ1-5; TRBD1 agrees at 7 bases. CDR1 is SGHTA and CDR2 is FQGNSA in the germline V gene. The CDR3 runs 15 residues. V was pared by 0 bases and J by 6 bases, with 5 bases of the junction left unmatched. The CDR3 loop reads CASSLAQGVTQPQHF. The CDR3 nucleotides read TGTGCCAGCAGCTTAGCGCAGGGGGTGACTCAGCCCCAGCATTTT.

This clone showed up just a few times. V and J are TRBV14 and TRBJ2-7, with 8 bases identical to TRBD1. The CDR3 consists of 14 residues. J lost 3 bases, V lost 4 bases, and 5 bases had no gene match. Germline V gene sequence: CDR1 SGHDN, CDR2 FVKESK. Written as DNA, the CDR3 is TGTGCCAGCAGCCTTAGACAGGGGAGCTACGAGCAGTACTTC. Translated: CASSLRQGSYEQYF.

This clone was observed a handful of times. The chain joins TRBV18 to TRBJ2-7; perhaps D is TRBD1 or TRBD2 (5 bases each). Germline V gene data show CDR1 as KGHSH and CDR2 as LQKENI. The CDR3 is 13 amino acids. V was pared by 4 bases and J by 5 bases, with 12 bases between. The CDR3 DNA sequence: TGTGCCAGCTCACTTCCGGGGCCAGACGAGCAGTACTTC. It translates to CASSLPGPDEQYF.

This clone was seen a few times. The chain carries TRBV19 and TRBJ1-2; D possibly corresponds to TRBD1 (6 bases). In germline, CDR1 is LNHDA, CDR2 SQIVND (reference sequence). CDR3 length equals 14 residues. With 5 bases removed from V and 4 bases from J, the gap between germline ends came to 14 bases. The CDR3 region is CASSSRQAPYGYTF. DNA of the CDR3: TGTGCCAGTAGTTCCCGACAGGCGCCCTATGGCTACACCTTC.

The J gene is TRBJ2-3, the V gene TRBV5-4; no reliable D call. The CDR3 runs to 13 residues. Trimming stripped 2 bases from V and 4 bases from J, with 8 bases between. In germline, CDR1 is SGHNT, CDR2 YYREEE (reference sequence). The CDR3 bases are TGTGCCAGCAGCTTAGACCATCCAGATACGCAGTATTTT. Its translation: CASSLDHPDTQYF.

This chain links TRBV6-5 with TRBJ1-2; no firm D call. Deletions cut 6 bases from V and 0 bases from J, with 8 bases between. Germline values: CDR1 MNHEY, CDR2 SVGAGI. The CDR3 has 13 residues. The CDR3 coding sequence is TGTGCCAGCAGGCGAGCAGCTAACTATGGCTACACCTTC. Protein sequence: CASRRAANYGYTF.

This clone came up a few times. V is TRBV7-9 and J is TRBJ2-5, with 8 positions matching TRBD2. In germline, CDR1 is SEHNR, CDR2 FQNEAQ (reference sequence). This CDR3 spans 14 amino acids. The junction had 8 bases not matched to a gene; V was cut back by 8 bases and J by 3 bases. The CDR3 here is CASSASGSEETQYF. For the CDR3, the DNA is TGTGCCAGCTCGGCTAGCGGGTCAGAAGAGACCCAGTACTTC.

The chain is built from TRBV5-4 and TRBJ2-1; D gene uncertain. The CDR3 totals 15 residues. Germline V lookup: CDR1 SGHNT, CDR2 YYREEE (reference sequence). The V gene lost 3 bases and the J gene lost 3 bases, with 13 bases spanning the gap. Here the CDR3 DNA reads TGTGCCAGCAGCTCCCCGGCAGGTAGCTACAATGAGCAGTTCTTC. This codes for CASSSPAGSYNEQFF.

The chain carries TRBV7-9 and TRBJ1-6; no firm D call. This CDR3 contains 16 residues. The V gene lost 2 bases and the J gene lost 9 bases, with 17 bases spanning the gap. Per the germline V gene, CDR1 is SEHNR and CDR2 is FQNEAQ (reference sequence). CDR3 in amino acids: CASSLLDVSLGSPLHF. In nucleotides, the CDR3 is TGTGCCAGCAGCTTATTGGACGTCAGTCTCGGTTCACCCCTCCACTTT.

This clone was observed a handful of times. The chain carries TRBV4-1 and TRBJ1-5; a possible D gene is TRBD1 (5 bases). The CDR3 spans 17 residues. Per the germline V gene, CDR1 is MGHRA and CDR2 is YSYEKL. V was pared by 0 bases and J by 2 bases, with 14 bases between. The CDR3 DNA follows: TGCGCCAGCAGCCAAGATCAGGCAGGGAAGGGCAATCAGCCCCAGCATTTT. Translated, it gives CASSQDQAGKGNQPQHF.

The gene calls are TRBV28 and TRBJ2-2, with 7 nucleotides matching TRBD1. The germline gives CDR1 MDHEN, CDR2 SYDVKM. V was pared by 11 bases and J by 4 bases, with 10 bases of the junction left unmatched. The CDR3 is made up of 14 amino acids. The CDR3 loop is CAGSPGTATGELFF. CDR3 nucleotide sequence: TGTGCCGGTTCCCCTGGGACAGCCACCGGGGAGCTGTTTTTT.

This clone came up a few times. V usage is TRBV30 and J usage is TRBJ1-1, with D perhaps matching TRBD1 (6 bases). CDR3 size: 13 residues. Germline values: CDR1 GTSNPN, CDR2 SVGIG (reference sequence). The V end was cut by 3 bases, the J end by 8 bases, with 16 bases between. The CDR3: CAWSRGLGWEAFF. The CDR3 DNA follows: TGTGCCTGGAGCAGGGGTCTTGGGTGGGAAGCTTTCTTT.

The chain couples TRBV6-4 to TRBJ2-1; a possible D gene is TRBD1 (6 bases). This CDR3 region has 14 residues. Germline CDR1 reads MRHNA; CDR2 reads SNTAGT. Trimming removed 4 bases at V and 8 bases at J, with 15 bases between. CDR3 loop: CASSATGSVDEQFF. CDR3 coding DNA: TGTGCCAGCAGTGCCACAGGGTCTGTAGATGAGCAGTTCTTC.

The table lists this clone with a few counts. The J gene is TRBJ1-1, the V gene TRBV2; 7 positions agree with TRBD1. The CDR3 has 13 amino acids. V lost 2 bases to trimming and J lost 5 bases; unmatched junction nucleotides: 2. CDR1 and CDR2 (germline): SNHLY, FYNNEI. CDR3 sequence reads: CASSERDRTEAFF. The CDR3 bases are TGTGCCAGCAGTGAAAGGGACAGAACTGAAGCTTTCTTT.

This clone was observed a handful of times. The chain carries TRBV4-1 and TRBJ1-1; no firm D call. V dropped 1 base and J dropped 1 base, with 4 bases sitting between them. Per the germline V gene, CDR1 is MGHRA and CDR2 is YSYEKL. The CDR3 covers 13 residues. This CDR3 reads CASSQVTNTEAFF. Written as DNA, the CDR3 is TGCGCCAGCAGCCAAGTAACGAACACTGAAGCTTTCTTT.

The sample holds a few counts of this clone. This chain connects TRBV5-1 to TRBJ2-7; TRBD1 agrees at 9 bases. CDR1 and CDR2 (germline): SGHRS, YFSETQ. This CDR3 comprises 15 residues. With 1 base clipped from V and 5 bases from J, the junction kept 7 bases outside the gene matches. In DNA, the CDR3 is TGCGCCAGCAGCTTGAGCGGACAGGGGATTGACGAGCAGTACTTC. The encoded protein is CASSLSGQGIDEQYF.

The CDR3 bases are TGTGCCAGCAGATCGGACAGGGGGGAGGAGACCCAGTACTTC. The encoded protein is CASRSDRGEETQYF. The rearrangement joins TRBV6-1 to TRBJ2-5; 10 nucleotides match TRBD1. The germline gives CDR1 MNHNS, CDR2 SASEGT. The CDR3 sequence is 14 residues long. The J segment lost 5 bases and the V segment lost 6 bases, leaving 6 bases of the junction unmatched.

This clone has only a few counts. The V and J genes are TRBV29-1 and TRBJ1-1; TRBD1 matches 7 bases. Germline assignment: CDR1 SQVTM and CDR2 ANQGSEA. The CDR3 length is 13 residues. J lost 8 bases, V lost 1 base, and 7 bases had no gene match. Here the CDR3 DNA reads TGCAGCGTTGAAGCCGAGGAGGGACAGGAAGCTTTCTTT. It is translated as CSVEAEEGQEAFF.

A few counts support this clone. The J gene is TRBJ2-3, the V gene TRBV11-2; 11 nucleotides line up with TRBD2. The CDR3 is made up of 17 amino acids. The ends lost 1 base at V and 6 bases at J; junction bases unmatched: 9. CDR1 and CDR2 from the germline V gene are SGHAT and FQNNGV. The CDR3 loop reads CASSLALLAGAADTQYF. DNA for the CDR3: TGTGCCAGCAGCTTAGCCTTACTAGCGGGGGCGGCGGATACGCAGTATTTT.